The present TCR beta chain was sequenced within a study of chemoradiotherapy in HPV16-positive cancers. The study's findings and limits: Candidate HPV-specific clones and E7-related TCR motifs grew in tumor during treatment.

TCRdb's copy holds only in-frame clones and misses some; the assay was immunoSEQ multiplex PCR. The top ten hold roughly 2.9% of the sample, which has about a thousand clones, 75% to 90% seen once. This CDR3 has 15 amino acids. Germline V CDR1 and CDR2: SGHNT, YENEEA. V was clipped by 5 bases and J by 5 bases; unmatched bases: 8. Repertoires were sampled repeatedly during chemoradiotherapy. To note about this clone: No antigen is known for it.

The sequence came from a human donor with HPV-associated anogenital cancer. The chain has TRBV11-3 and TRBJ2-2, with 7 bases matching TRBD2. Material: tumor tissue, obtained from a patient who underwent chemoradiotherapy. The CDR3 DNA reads TGTGCCAGCAGCCCCCTCGGGGGGACTACCGGGGAGCTGTTTTTT. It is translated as CASSPLGGTTGELFF.